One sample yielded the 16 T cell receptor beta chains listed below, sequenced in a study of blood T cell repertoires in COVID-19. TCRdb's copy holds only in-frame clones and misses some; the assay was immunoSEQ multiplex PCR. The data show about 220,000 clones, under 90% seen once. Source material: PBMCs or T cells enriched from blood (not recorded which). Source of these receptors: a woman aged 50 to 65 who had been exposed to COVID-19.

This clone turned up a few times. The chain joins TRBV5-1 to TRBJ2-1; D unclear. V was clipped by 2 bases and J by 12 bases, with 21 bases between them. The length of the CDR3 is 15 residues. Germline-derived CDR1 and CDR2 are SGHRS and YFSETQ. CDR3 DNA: TGCGCCAGCAGCTTTAGTCAGGAAGTTGGCCGGTGGCAGTTCTTC. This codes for CASSFSQEVGRWQFF.

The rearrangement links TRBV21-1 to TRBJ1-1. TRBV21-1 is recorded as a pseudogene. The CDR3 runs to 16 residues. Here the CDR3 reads CASTTREGVRRTEAFF. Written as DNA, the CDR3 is TGTGCCAGCACCACAAGGGAGGGGGTTCGGCGCACTGAAGCTTTCTTT.

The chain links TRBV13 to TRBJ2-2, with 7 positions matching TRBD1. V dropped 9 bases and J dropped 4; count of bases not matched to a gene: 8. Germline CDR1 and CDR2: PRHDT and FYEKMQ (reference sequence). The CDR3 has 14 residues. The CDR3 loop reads CASHEGASTGELFF. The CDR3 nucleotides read TGTGCCAGTCACGAGGGGGCTTCCACCGGGGAGCTGTTTTTT.

The CDR3, as DNA: TGTGCCAGCAGCTTAGTGGGAGCTAGCGGGGATTACAATGAGCAGTTCTTC. Residues: CASSLVGASGDYNEQFF. This chain connects TRBV13 to TRBJ2-1, with 9 bases aligning to TRBD2. V was clipped by 1 base and J by 4 bases; unmatched bases: 8. The germline CDR1 and CDR2 sequences are PRHDT and FYEKMQ (reference sequence). This CDR3 contains 17 residues.

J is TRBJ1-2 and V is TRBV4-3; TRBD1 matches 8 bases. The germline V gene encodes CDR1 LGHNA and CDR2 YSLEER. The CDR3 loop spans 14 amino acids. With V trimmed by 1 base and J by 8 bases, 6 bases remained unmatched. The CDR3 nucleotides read TGCGCCAGCAGCCAAGTAGGACAGGGCTTCGGCTACACCTTC. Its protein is CASSQVGQGFGYTF.

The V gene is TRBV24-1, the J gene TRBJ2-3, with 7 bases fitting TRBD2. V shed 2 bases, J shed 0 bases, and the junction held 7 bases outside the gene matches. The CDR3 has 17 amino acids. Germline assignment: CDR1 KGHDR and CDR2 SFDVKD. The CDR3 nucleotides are TGTGCCACCAGTGATTCATCGGGGGGTACTAGCACAGATACGCAGTATTTT. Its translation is CATSDSSGGTSTDTQYF.

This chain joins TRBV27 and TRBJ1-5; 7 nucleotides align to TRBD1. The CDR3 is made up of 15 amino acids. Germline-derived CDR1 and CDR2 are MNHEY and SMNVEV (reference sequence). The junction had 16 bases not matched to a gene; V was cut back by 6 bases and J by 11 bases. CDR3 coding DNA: TGTGCCAGCAGGCCTTATCGCGACCGGGACAGAGCCCAGCATTTT. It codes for CASRPYRDRDRAQHF.

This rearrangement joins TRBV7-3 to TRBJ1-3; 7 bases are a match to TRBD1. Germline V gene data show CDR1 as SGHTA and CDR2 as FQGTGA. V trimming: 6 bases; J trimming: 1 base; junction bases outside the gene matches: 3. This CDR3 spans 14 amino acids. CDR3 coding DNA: TGTGCCAGCAGTCCAGGGGGATCTGGAAACACCATATATTTT. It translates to CASSPGGSGNTIYF. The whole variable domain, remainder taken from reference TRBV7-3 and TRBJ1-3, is GAGVSQTPSNKVTEKGKYVELRCDPISGHTALYWYRQSLGQGPEFLIYFQGTGAADDSGLPNDRFFAVRPEGSVSTLKIQRTERGDSAVYLCASSPGGSGNTIYFGEGSWLTVV.

The CDR3: CASSLARYGYTF. The CDR3 DNA is TGTGCCAGCAGCCTCGCCAGATATGGCTACACCTTC. The chain combines TRBV12-3 or TRBV12-4 with TRBJ1-2; no clear D gene. This CDR3 spans 12 amino acids. Trimming left V 6 bases short and J 5 bases short, with 10 bases between.

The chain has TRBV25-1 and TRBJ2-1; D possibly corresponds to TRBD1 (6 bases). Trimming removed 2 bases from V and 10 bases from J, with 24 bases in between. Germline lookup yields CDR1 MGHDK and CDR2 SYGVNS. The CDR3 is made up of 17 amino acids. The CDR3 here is CASSEAWTDDFRGEQFF. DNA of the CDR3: TGTGCCAGCAGTGAAGCTTGGACAGATGATTTTAGGGGGGAGCAGTTCTTC.

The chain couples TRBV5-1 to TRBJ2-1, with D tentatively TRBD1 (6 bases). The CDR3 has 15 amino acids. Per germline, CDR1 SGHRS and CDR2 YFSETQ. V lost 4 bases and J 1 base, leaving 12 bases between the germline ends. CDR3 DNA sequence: TGCGCCAGCAGCCCCGGGACAAATTCCTACAATGAGCAGTTCTTC. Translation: CASSPGTNSYNEQFF. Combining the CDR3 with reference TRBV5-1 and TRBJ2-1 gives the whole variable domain KAGVTQTPRYLIKTRGQQVTLSCSPISGHRSVSWYQQTPGQGLQFLFEYFSETQRNKGNFPGRFSGRQFSNSRSEMNVSTLELGDSALYLCASSPGTNSYNEQFFGPGTRLTVL.

Here the CDR3 reads CASSLVGSGTEAFF. The CDR3 coding sequence is TGTGCCAGCAGCTTAGTTGGATCGGGGACTGAAGCTTTCTTT. This sequence joins TRBV11-2 and TRBJ1-1, with D uncertain. CDR1 is SGHAT, CDR2 FQNNGV, per germline. The CDR3 runs to 14 residues. Trimming cost V 1 base and J 5 bases, with 11 bases left between them.

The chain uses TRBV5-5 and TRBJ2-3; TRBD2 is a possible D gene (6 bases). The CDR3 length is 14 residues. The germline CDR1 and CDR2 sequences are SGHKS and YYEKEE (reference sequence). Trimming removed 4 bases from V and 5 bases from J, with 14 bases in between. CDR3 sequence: CASSATTGEDTQYF. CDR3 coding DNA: TGTGCCAGCAGCGCCACCACGGGGGAAGATACGCAGTATTTT.

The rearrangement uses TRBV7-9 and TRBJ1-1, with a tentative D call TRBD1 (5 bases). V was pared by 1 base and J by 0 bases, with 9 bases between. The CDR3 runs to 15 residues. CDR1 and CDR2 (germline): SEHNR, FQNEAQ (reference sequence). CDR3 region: CASSLDDRMNTEAFF. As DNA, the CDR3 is TGTGCCAGCAGCTTAGATGACAGAATGAACACTGAAGCTTTCTTT.

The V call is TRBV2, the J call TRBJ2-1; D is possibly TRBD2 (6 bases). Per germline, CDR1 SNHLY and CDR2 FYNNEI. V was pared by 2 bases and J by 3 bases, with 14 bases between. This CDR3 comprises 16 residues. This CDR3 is CASSERAGTYYNEQFF. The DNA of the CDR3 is TGTGCCAGCAGTGAAAGAGCGGGTACGTACTACAATGAGCAGTTCTTC.

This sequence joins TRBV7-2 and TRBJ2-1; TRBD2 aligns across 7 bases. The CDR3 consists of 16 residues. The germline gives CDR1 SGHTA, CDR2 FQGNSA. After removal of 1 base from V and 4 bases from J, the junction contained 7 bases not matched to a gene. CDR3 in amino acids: CASSLGTGGRYNEQFF. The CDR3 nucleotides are TGTGCCAGCAGCTTAGGGACGGGGGGAAGATACAATGAGCAGTTCTTC.